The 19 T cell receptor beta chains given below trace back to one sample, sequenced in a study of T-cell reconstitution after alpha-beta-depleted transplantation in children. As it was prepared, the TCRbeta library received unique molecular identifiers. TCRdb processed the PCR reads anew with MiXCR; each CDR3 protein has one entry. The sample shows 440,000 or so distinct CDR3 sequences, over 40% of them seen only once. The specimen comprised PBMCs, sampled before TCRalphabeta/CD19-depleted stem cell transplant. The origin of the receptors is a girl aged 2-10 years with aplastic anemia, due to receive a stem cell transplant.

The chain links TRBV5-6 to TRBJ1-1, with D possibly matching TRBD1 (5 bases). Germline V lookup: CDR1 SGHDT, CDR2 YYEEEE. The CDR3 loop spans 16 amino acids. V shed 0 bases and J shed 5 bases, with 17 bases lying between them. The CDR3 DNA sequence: TGTGCCAGCAGCTTGGGTCCAGGGCGAGGAAGAACTGAAGCTTTCTTT. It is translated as CASSLGPGRGRTEAFF.

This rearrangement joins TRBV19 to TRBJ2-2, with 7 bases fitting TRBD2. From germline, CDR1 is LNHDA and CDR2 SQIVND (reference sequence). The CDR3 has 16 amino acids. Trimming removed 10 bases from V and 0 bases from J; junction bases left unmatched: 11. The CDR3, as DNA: TGTGCCACCTATTGGGGGGGTAATCCGAACACCGGGGAGCTGTTTTTT. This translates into CATYWGGNPNTGELFF.

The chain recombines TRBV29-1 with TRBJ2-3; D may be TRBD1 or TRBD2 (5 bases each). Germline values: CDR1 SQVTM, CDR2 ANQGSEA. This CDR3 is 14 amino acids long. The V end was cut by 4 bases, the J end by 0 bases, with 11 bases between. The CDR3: CSVGGTASTDTQYF. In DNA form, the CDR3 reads TGCAGCGTTGGAGGGACCGCTAGCACAGATACGCAGTATTTT.

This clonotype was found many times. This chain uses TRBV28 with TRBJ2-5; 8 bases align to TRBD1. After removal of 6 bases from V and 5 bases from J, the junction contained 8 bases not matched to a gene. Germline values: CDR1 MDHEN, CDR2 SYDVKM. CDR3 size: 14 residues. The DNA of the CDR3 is TGTGCCAGCAGAATTCAGGGGGCGGGGGAGACCCAGTACTTC. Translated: CASRIQGAGETQYF.

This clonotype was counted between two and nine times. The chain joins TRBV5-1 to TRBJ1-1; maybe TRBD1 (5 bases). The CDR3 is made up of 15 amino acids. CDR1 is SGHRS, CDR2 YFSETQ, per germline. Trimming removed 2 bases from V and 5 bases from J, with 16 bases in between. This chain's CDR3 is CASSFLMYGGTEAFF. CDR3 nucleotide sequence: TGCGCCAGCAGCTTTCTCATGTACGGGGGAACTGAAGCTTTCTTT.

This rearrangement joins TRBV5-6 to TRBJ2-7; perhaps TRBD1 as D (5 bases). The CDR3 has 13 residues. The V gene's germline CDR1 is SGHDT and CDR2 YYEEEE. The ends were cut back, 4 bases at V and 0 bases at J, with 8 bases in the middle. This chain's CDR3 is CASSKGFSYEQYF. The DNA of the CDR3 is TGTGCCAGCAGCAAGGGGTTCTCCTACGAGCAGTACTTC.

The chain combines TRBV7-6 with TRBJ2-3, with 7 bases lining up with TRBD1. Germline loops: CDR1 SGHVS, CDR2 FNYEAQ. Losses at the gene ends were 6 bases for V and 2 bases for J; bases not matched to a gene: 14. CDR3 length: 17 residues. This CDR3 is CASSLTPTGLNTDTQYF. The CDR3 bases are TGTGCCAGCAGTCTTACCCCGACAGGGTTAAACACAGATACGCAGTATTTT.

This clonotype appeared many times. The CDR3 DNA is TGTGCCAGCACCCGGGACAGTACTGAAGCTTTCTTT. Its translation is CASTRDSTEAFF. The chain links TRBV12-3 or TRBV12-4 to TRBJ1-1; 7 bases line up with TRBD1. V trimming: 7 bases; J trimming: 5 bases; junction bases outside the gene matches: 4. This CDR3 contains 12 residues.

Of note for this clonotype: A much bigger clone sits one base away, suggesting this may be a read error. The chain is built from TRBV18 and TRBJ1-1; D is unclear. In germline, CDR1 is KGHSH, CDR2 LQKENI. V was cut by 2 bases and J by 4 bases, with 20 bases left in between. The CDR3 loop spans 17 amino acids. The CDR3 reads CASSPYASGIGSTEAFF. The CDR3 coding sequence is TGTGCCAGCTCACCATACGCGTCCGGGATAGGGAGCACTGAAGCTTTCTTT.

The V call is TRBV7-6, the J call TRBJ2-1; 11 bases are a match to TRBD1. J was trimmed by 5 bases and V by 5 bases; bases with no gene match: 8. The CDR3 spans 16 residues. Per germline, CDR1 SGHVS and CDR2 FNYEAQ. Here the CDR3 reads CASSLFAGQGDNEQFF. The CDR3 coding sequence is TGTGCCAGCAGCCTCTTTGCGGGACAGGGGGACAATGAGCAGTTCTTC.

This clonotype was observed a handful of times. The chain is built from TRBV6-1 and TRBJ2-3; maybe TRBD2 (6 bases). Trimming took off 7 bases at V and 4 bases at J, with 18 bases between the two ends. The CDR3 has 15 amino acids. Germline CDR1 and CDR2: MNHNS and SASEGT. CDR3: CASKTSALVADTQYF. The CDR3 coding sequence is TGTGCCAGCAAGACTAGTGCACTTGTGGCAGATACGCAGTATTTT.

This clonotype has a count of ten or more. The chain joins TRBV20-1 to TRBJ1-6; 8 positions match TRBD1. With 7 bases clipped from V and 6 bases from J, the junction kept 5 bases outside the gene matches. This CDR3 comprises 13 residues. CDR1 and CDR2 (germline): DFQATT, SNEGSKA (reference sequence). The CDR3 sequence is CSVGDRSNSPLHF. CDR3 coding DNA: TGCAGTGTGGGGGACAGGTCTAATTCACCCCTCCACTTT.

Here the CDR3 reads CASSLGPGEGFGSDTQYF. CDR3 sequence (DNA): TGCGCCAGCAGCTTGGGCCCAGGTGAGGGCTTCGGGTCAGATACGCAGTATTTT. V gene TRBV5-1 combines with J gene TRBJ2-3, with D possibly matching TRBD2 (5 bases). From germline, CDR1 is SGHRS and CDR2 YFSETQ. V dropped 0 bases and J dropped 4 bases, with 21 bases sitting between them. The CDR3 covers 18 residues.

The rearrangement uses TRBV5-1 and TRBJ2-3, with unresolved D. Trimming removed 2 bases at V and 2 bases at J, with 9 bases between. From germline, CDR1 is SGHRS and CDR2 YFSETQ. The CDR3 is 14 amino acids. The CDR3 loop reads CASSLDDFTDTQYF. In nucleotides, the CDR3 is TGCGCCAGCAGCTTAGACGACTTCACAGATACGCAGTATTTT.

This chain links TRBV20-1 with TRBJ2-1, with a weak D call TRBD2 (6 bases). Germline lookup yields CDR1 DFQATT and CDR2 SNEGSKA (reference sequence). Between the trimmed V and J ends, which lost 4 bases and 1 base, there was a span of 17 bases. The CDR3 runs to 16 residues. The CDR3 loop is CSAKAGTSLSYNEQFF. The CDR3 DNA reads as TGCAGTGCTAAGGCCGGAACTAGCCTTTCCTACAATGAGCAGTTCTTC.

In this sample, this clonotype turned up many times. CDR3 DNA sequence: TGTGCCAGCAGTTTAGGGACAGCCGTATACCAATACGAGCAGTACTTC. It encodes CASSLGTAVYQYEQYF. The rearrangement joins TRBV12-3 or TRBV12-4 to TRBJ2-7; tentative D call: TRBD1 (6 bases). The CDR3 runs to 16 residues. V was clipped by 1 base and J by 4 bases, with 17 bases between them.

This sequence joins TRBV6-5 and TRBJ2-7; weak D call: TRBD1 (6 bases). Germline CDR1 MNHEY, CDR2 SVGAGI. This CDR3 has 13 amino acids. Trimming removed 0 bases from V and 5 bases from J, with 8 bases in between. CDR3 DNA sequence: TGTGCCAGCAGTTACTCAACAGGGAACGAGCAGTACTTC. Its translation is CASSYSTGNEQYF.

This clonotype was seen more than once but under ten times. CDR3 DNA: TGTGCCAGCAGCCAAAACTACTTAAGCACAGATACGCAGTATTTT. It yields the protein CASSQNYLSTDTQYF. The gene calls are TRBV3-1 and TRBJ2-3; no firm D call. V lost 2 bases and J 0 bases, leaving 9 bases between the germline ends. Germline CDR1 is LGHDT and CDR2 is YNNKEL (reference sequence). The CDR3 contains 15 residues.

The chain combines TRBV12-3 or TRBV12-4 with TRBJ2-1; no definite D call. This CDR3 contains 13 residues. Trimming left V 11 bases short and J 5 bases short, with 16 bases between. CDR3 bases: TGTGCCTCCCGCCGAGCTCAGAACAATGAGCAGTTCTTC. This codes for CASRRAQNNEQFF.